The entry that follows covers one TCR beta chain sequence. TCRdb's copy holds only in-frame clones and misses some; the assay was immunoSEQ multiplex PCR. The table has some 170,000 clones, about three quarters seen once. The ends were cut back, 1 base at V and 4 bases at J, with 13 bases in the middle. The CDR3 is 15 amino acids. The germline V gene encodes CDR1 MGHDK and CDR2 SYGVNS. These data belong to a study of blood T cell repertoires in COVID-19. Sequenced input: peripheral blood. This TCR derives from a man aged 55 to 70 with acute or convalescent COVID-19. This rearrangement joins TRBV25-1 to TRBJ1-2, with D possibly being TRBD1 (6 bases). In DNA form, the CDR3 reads TGTGCCAGCAGTGAATGGGCAGGGGCCTCCTATGGCTACACCTTC. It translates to CASSEWAGASYGYTF.